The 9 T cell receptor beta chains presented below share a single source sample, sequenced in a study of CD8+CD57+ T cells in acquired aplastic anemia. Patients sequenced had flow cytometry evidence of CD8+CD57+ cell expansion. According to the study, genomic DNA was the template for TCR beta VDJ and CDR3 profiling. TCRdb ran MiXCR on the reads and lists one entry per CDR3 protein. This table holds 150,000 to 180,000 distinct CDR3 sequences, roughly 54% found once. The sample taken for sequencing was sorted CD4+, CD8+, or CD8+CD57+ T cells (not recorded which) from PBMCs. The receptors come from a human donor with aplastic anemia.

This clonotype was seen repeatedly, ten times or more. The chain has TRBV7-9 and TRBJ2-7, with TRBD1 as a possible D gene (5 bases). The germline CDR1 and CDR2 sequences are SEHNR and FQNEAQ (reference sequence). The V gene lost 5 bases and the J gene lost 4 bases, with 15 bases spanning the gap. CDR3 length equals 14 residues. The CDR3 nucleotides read TGTGCCAGCAGCCCCGGGTCAGGGTCGTACGAGCAGTACTTC. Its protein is CASSPGSGSYEQYF.

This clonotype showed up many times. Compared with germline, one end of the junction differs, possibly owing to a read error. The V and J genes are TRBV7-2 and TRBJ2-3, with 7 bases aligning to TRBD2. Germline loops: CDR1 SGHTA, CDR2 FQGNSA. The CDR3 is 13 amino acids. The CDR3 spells CASSSTSTDAQYF. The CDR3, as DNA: TGTGCCAGCAGCTCGACTAGCACAGATGCGCAGTATTTT.

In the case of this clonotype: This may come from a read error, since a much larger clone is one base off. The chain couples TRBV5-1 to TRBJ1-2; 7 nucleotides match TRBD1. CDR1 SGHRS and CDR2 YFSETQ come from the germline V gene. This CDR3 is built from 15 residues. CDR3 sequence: CASGLVPQGNYGYTF. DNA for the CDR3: TGCGCCAGCGGCTTGGTTCCACAGGGGAACTATGGCTACACCTTC.

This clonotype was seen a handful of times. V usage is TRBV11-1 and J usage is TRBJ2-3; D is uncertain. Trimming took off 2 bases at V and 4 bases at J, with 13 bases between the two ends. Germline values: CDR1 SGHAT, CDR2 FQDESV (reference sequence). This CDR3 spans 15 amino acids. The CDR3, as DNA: TGTGCCAGCAGCTTAAAAGGTACAAGGCCAGATACGCAGTATTTT. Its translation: CASSLKGTRPDTQYF.

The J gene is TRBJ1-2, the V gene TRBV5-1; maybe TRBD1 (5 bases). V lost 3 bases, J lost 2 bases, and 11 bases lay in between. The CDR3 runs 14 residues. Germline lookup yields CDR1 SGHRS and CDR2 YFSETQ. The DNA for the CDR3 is TGCGCCAGCAGCTCCGACAGTCCCAACTATGGCTACACCTTC. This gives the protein CASSSDSPNYGYTF. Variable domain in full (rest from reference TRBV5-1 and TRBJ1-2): KAGVTQTPRYLIKTRGQQVTLSCSPISGHRSVSWYQQTPGQGLQFLFEYFSETQRNKGNFPGRFSGRQFSNSRSEMNVSTLELGDSALYLCASSSDSPNYGYTFGSGTRLTVV.

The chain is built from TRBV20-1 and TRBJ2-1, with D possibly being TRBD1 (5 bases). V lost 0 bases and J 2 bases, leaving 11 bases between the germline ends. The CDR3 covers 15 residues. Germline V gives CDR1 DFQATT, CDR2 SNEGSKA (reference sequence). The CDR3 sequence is CSARDPGSPYNEQFF. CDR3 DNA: TGCAGTGCTAGAGATCCAGGGTCCCCCTACAATGAGCAGTTCTTC.

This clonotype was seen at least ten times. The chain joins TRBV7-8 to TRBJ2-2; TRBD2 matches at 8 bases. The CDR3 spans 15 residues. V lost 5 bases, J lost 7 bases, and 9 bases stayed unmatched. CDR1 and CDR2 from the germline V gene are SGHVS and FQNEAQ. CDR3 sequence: CASSPGGGYDGELFF. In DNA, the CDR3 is TGTGCCAGCAGCCCCGGGGGGGGGTATGACGGGGAGCTGTTTTTT.

CDR3 DNA sequence: TGTGCCAGCAGCACGGCCAGTAATAGCAATCAGCCCCAGCATTTT. Amino acid sequence: CASSTASNSNQPQHF. The V and J genes are TRBV2 and TRBJ1-5; unclear D gene. Germline V gene sequence: CDR1 SNHLY, CDR2 FYNNEI. This CDR3 contains 15 residues. V gave up 6 bases and J gave up 0 bases, with 12 bases separating them.

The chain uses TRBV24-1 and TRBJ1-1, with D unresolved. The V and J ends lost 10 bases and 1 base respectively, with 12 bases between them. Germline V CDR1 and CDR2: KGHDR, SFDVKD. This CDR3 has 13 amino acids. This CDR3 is CATTSAKNTEAFF. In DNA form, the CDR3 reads TGTGCCACTACCAGTGCCAAGAACACTGAAGCTTTCTTT.